This T cell receptor beta chain was identified in a study of molecular identifiers for immune sequencing clone quantification. This CDR3 has 12 amino acids. V was trimmed by 3 bases and J by 0 bases, leaving 5 bases between them. Germline V CDR1 and CDR2: DFQATT, SNEGSKA (reference sequence). Methods described previously were used for bulk TCR libraries, and listed TCR primers were applied. TCRdb recomputed calls from the PCR reads with MiXCR, one row per CDR3 protein. The data show over 550,000 distinct CDR3 sequences, less than 30% seen once. The receptor was derived from a human donor in good health. Some libraries in this study had Jurkat cell RNA spiked in. The J gene is TRBJ1-1, the V gene TRBV20-1; D is uncertain. The sequenced sample was naive CD8+ T cells from blood, with Jurkat cell RNA spiked in. Subset indicated: FACS-sorted CD8+CD4-CCR7+CD45RA+ naive T cells. The CDR3 DNA is TGCAGTGCTAGCCGTTTGAACACTGAAGCTTTCTTT. Its protein is CSASRLNTEAFF.